These 8 T cell receptor beta chains share one sample of origin, sequenced in a study of naive and memory T cell subsets. These receptors have no known antigen. The study, taken as a whole, reports: Naive repertoires, especially CD8, held a few larger clonotypes, possibly memory cells re-expressing CD45RA.

An equimolar mix of two oligonucleotides served as the beta constant-region primer for TRBC1 and TRBC2. Nested alpha and beta constant-region primers with the SP2 primer drove four PCR rounds on ligated cDNA. Via MiXCR, TCRdb re-called the UMI-ligation and nested PCR reads, giving one row per CDR3 protein. Here the sample spans more than 120,000 distinct CDR3 sequences, approximately 20% being singletons. Specimen: naive CD8+ T cells from blood. The receptors were gathered from a human donor in good health.

This sequence joins TRBV19 and TRBJ2-4; TRBD1 or TRBD2 may be the D gene (7 bases each). Trimming cost V 5 bases and J 8 bases, with 16 bases left between them. Germline values: CDR1 LNHDA, CDR2 SQIVND (reference sequence). The CDR3 length is 14 residues. CDR3 region: CASSQGEGIHIQYF. CDR3 in DNA: TGTGCCAGTAGTCAGGGGGAGGGGATCCACATTCAGTACTTC.

Written as DNA, the CDR3 is TGTGCCAGCAGCCCGACAGGAAATAGCAATCAGCCCCAGCATTTT. Translating it yields CASSPTGNSNQPQHF. The V call is TRBV27, the J call TRBJ1-5; D might be TRBD1 (6 bases). This CDR3 region has 15 residues. Trimming removed 6 bases at V and 0 bases at J, with 12 bases between. Germline CDR1 and CDR2: MNHEY and SMNVEV (reference sequence).

This chain joins TRBV6-6 and TRBJ2-3, with 7 bases fitting TRBD2. CDR3 length: 16 amino acids. From germline, CDR1 is MNHNY and CDR2 SVGAGI (reference sequence). V was clipped by 3 bases and J by 0 bases; unmatched bases: 6. The CDR3 reads CASSYSQRDSTDTQYF. CDR3 in DNA: TGTGCCAGCAGTTATAGCCAGCGGGATAGCACAGATACGCAGTATTTT.

Here the CDR3 reads CASSHYRGHTEAFF. The CDR3 region has the DNA TGCGCCAGCAGCCATTACAGGGGACACACTGAAGCTTTCTTT. The chain recombines TRBV4-1 with TRBJ1-1; TRBD1 matches at 7 bases. With V trimmed by 3 bases and J by 3 bases, 4 bases remained unmatched. Germline CDR1 and CDR2: MGHRA and YSYEKL. This CDR3 has 14 amino acids.

V usage is TRBV30 and J usage is TRBJ1-4, with 8 bases lining up with TRBD1. The CDR3 length is 14 residues. V lost 3 bases, J lost 8 bases, and 8 bases stayed unmatched. CDR1 and CDR2 from the germline V gene are GTSNPN and SVGIG (reference sequence). This CDR3 is CAWSPDRGEEKLFF. The CDR3 coding sequence is TGTGCCTGGAGCCCTGACAGGGGTGAAGAAAAACTGTTTTTT.

V gene TRBV7-2 combines with J gene TRBJ2-7; D gene ambiguous. V lost 1 base and J 2 bases, leaving 6 bases between the germline ends. Germline loops: CDR1 SGHTA, CDR2 FQGNSA. This CDR3 spans 13 amino acids. CDR3 bases: TGTGCCAGCAGCTTAGACGCGACCTACGAGCAGTACTTC. Translation gives CASSLDATYEQYF.

J is TRBJ2-7 and V is TRBV16; D may be TRBD1 (5 bases). The CDR3 is made up of 14 amino acids. Germline V CDR1 and CDR2: KGHSY, FQNENV. V was clipped by 2 bases and J by 5 bases, with 13 bases between them. CDR3 nucleotides: TGTGCCAGCAGCCAAATATGGCAGGGCAACGAGCAGTACTTC. Its protein product is CASSQIWQGNEQYF.

This clonotype was seen more than once but under ten times. The chain employs TRBV11-2 and TRBJ2-3, with TRBD2 matching over 9 bases. The CDR3 extends over 16 amino acids. The germline V gene has CDR1 SGHAT and CDR2 FQNNGV. With V trimmed by 7 bases and J by 2 bases, 10 bases remained unmatched. In DNA form, the CDR3 reads TGTGCCAGCACCAAGTATGGCGGGAGGGACACAGATACGCAGTATTTT. As protein: CASTKYGGRDTDTQYF.